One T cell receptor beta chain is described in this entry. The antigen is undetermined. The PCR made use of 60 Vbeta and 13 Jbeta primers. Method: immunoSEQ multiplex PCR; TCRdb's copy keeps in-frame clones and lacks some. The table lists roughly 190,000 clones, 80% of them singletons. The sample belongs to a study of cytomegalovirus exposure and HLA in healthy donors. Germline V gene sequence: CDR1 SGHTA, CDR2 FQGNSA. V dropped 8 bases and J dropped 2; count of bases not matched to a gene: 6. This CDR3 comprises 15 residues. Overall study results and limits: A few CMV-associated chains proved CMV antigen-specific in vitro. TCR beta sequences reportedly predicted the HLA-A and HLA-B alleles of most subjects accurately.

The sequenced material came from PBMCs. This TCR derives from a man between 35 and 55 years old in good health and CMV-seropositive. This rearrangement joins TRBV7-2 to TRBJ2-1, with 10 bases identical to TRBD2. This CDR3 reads CASDLAGGAYNEQFF. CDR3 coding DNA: TGTGCCAGCGATTTAGCGGGGGGTGCCTACAATGAGCAGTTCTTC.